The entry that follows covers one TCR beta chain sequence. Its antigen remains unknown. Investigators isolated RNA and reverse transcribed it into cDNA to act as the sequencing template. The assay was immunoSEQ multiplex PCR, and TCRdb's table has in-frame clones only and misses some. Here the sample spans fewer than 110,000 clones, roughly 50% being singletons. Trimming stripped 7 bases from V and 6 bases from J, with 7 bases between. Germline V gene lookup returns CDR1 SQVTM and CDR2 ANQGSEA. The CDR3 extends over 10 amino acids. These data come from a study of CD8+ T cells in alopecia areata. Study-wide points: Compared with normal scalp, lesional scalp had higher clonality and more expanded CD8+ clones.

The genes are TRBV29-1 and TRBJ2-1; D perhaps matches TRBD2 (5 bases). The sequence was collected from a human donor in good health. The sequenced material came from CD4+ T cells sorted from blood. CDR3 region: CSAGFNEQFF. CDR3 sequence (DNA): TGCAGCGCGGGATTCAATGAGCAGTTCTTC.